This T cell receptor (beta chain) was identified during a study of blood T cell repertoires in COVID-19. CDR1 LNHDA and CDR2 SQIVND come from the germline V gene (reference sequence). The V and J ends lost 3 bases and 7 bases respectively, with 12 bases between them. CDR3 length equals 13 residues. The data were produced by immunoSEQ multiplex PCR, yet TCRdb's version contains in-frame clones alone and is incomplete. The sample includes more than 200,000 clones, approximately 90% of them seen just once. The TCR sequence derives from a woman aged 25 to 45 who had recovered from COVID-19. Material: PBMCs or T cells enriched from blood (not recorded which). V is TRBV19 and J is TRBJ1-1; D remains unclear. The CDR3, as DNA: TGTGCCAGTAGTATTGGCCTGTGGCTTGAAGCTTTCTTT. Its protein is CASSIGLWLEAFF.